The 32 T cell receptor beta chains reported below all come from one sample, sequenced in a study of cytomegalovirus exposure and HLA in healthy donors. PCR amplification relied on 60 Vbeta primers (plus 13 Jbeta primers). The data were produced by immunoSEQ multiplex PCR, yet TCRdb's version contains in-frame clones alone and is incomplete. This sample has 110,000 to 150,000 clones; nearly 10% occur once, and the top ten carry 1.5% to 2%. Sequencing was carried out using PBMCs. Receptor source: a man aged 50 or older in good health and CMV-seronegative.

This clone was observed a few times. The chain carries TRBV28 and TRBJ1-5; 9 nucleotides match TRBD1. The germline gives CDR1 MDHEN, CDR2 SYDVKM. The V and J ends lost 4 bases and 7 bases, in that order; junction bases with no gene match: 8. The CDR3 has 15 residues. The chain's CDR3 is CASSSVGTGNQPQHF. In DNA, the CDR3 is TGTGCCAGCAGTTCTGTGGGGACAGGGAACCAGCCCCAGCATTTT.

This clone was seen at least ten times. This chain connects TRBV10-3 to TRBJ2-2; 7 bases agree with TRBD1. Germline loops: CDR1 ENHRY, CDR2 SYGVKD. The CDR3 consists of 14 residues. J lost 2 bases, V lost 6 bases, and 3 bases had no gene match. CDR3 sequence: CAISHRGNTGELFF. The CDR3 region has the DNA TGTGCCATCAGCCACAGGGGAAACACCGGGGAGCTGTTTTTT.

This clone was seen more than once but under ten times. The chain couples TRBV10-1 to TRBJ1-4; TRBD1 is a possible D gene (5 bases). Trimming removed 0 bases at V and 3 bases at J, with 8 bases between. CDR1 is WNHNN and CDR2 is SYGVQD in the germline V gene (reference sequence). The CDR3 is 15 amino acids. CDR3: CASSESPGPNEKLFF. The CDR3 bases are TGCGCCAGCAGTGAGTCTCCAGGGCCTAATGAAAAACTGTTTTTT.

The V and J genes are TRBV19 and TRBJ2-7, with D possibly being TRBD2 (6 bases). The CDR3 is 14 residues long. The germline CDR1 and CDR2 sequences are LNHDA and SQIVND (reference sequence). V lost 8 bases to trimming and J lost 2 bases, with 16 bases between them. The CDR3 sequence: CASSPVSGAYEQYF. The CDR3 DNA sequence: TGTGCCAGTTCCCCAGTTTCGGGAGCCTACGAGCAGTACTTC.

The chain links TRBV6-5 to TRBJ2-7, with 8 nucleotides matching TRBD2. Germline CDR1 is MNHEY and CDR2 is SVGAGI. This CDR3 contains 15 residues. V trimming: 0 bases; J trimming: 4 bases; junction bases outside the gene matches: 5. The CDR3 sequence: CASSYSAGLGYEQYF. The CDR3 DNA reads as TGTGCCAGCAGTTACTCGGCGGGACTAGGGTACGAGCAGTACTTC.

The V gene is TRBV9, the J gene TRBJ2-3; TRBD1 matches 9 bases. Germline loops: CDR1 SGDLS, CDR2 YYNGEE. The CDR3 is 17 residues long. The junction had 14 bases not matched to a gene; V was cut back by 4 bases and J by 5 bases. In DNA form, the CDR3 reads TGTGCCAGCAGCAATCCCTCCGGGGACAGGGTTTTAGATACGCAGTATTTT. Residues: CASSNPSGDRVLDTQYF.

The gene calls are TRBV28 and TRBJ2-7; 10 bases fit TRBD1. CDR3 length: 15 amino acids. Trimming at V came to 8 bases and at J to 2 bases, leaving 9 bases not matched to a gene. Germline CDR1 and CDR2: MDHEN and SYDVKM. The CDR3 loop is CASDPAGQGTYEQYF. CDR3 bases: TGTGCCAGCGATCCTGCGGGACAGGGGACCTACGAGCAGTACTTC. Complete variable domain (other parts from reference TRBV28 and TRBJ2-7): DVKVTQSSRYLVKRTGEKVFLECVQDMDHENMFWYRQDPGLGLRLIYFSYDVKMKEKGDIPEGYSVSREKKERFSLILESASTNQTSMYLCASDPAGQGTYEQYFGPGTRLTVT.

This chain connects TRBV2 to TRBJ1-3; D not resolved. The CDR3 is made up of 16 amino acids. The V gene's germline CDR1 is SNHLY and CDR2 FYNNEI. V was pared by 5 bases and J by 0 bases, with 14 bases between. Written as DNA, the CDR3 is TGTGCCAGCAGTATGTATACAGCTCACTCTGGAAACACCATATATTTT. This gives the protein CASSMYTAHSGNTIYF. The variable domain in full, completed from reference TRBV2 and TRBJ1-3, reads EPEVTQTPSHQVTQMGQEVILRCVPISNHLYFYWYRQILGQKVEFLVSFYNNEISEKSEIFDDQFSVERPDGSNFTLKIRSTKLEDSAMYFCASSMYTAHSGNTIYFGEGSWLTVV.

This clone was counted a single time. This sequence joins TRBV7-8 and TRBJ2-2, with D maybe TRBD2 (7 bases). There are 14 residues in the CDR3. Trimming removed 6 bases from V and 8 bases from J, with 16 bases in between. CDR1 and CDR2 from the germline V gene are SGHVS and FQNEAQ. The CDR3: CASRAGEGGGELFF. CDR3 DNA sequence: TGTGCCAGCAGGGCAGGGGAGGGCGGTGGGGAGCTGTTTTTT.

V usage is TRBV30 and J usage is TRBJ1-2; D is perhaps TRBD1 (6 bases). The CDR3 totals 13 residues. Germline loops: CDR1 GTSNPN, CDR2 SVGIG (reference sequence). V lost 0 bases and J 8 bases, leaving 13 bases between the germline ends. In DNA form, the CDR3 reads TGTGCCTGGAGTGTACAGGGAAATGGGGGCTACACCTTC. Encoded protein: CAWSVQGNGGYTF.

This clone turned up a few times. This chain uses TRBV2 with TRBJ1-2, with unresolved D. CDR1 is SNHLY, CDR2 FYNNEI, per germline. The V end was cut by 5 bases, the J end by 6 bases, with 10 bases between. This CDR3 region has 12 residues. The chain's CDR3 is CASSPGGNGYTF. Here the CDR3 DNA reads TGTGCCAGCAGTCCAGGTGGCAATGGCTACACCTTC.

The V and J genes are TRBV5-4 and TRBJ2-3, with a tentative D call TRBD1 (7 bases). Trimming removed 5 bases from V and 2 bases from J, with 15 bases in between. Germline CDR1 reads SGHNT; CDR2 reads YYREEE (reference sequence). The CDR3 spans 15 residues. The CDR3 DNA reads TGTGCCAGCAGTCCAGGGGGGCCGAACACAGATACGCAGTATTTT. It is translated as CASSPGGPNTDTQYF. Using reference TRBV5-4 and TRBJ2-3 for the parts outside the CDR3, the full variable domain is ETGVTQSPTHLIKTRGQQVTLRCSSQSGHNTVSWYQQALGQGPQFIFQYYREEENGRGNFPPRFSGLQFPNYSSELNVNALELDDSALYLCASSPGGPNTDTQYFGPGTRLTVL.

This clone was seen only a few times. V usage is TRBV28 and J usage is TRBJ1-5; 9 bases match TRBD1. CDR3 size: 16 residues. The germline gives CDR1 MDHEN, CDR2 SYDVKM. Losses at the gene ends were 5 bases for V and 0 bases for J; bases not matched to a gene: 5. The CDR3 reads CASSAAQGASNQPQHF. The CDR3 DNA reads TGTGCCAGCAGTGCGGCACAGGGGGCTAGCAATCAGCCCCAGCATTTT.

The sample holds a few counts of this clone. The CDR3 region is CASSERLAGEQFF. For the CDR3, the DNA is TGCGCCAGCAGTGAGAGACTAGCGGGTGAGCAGTTCTTC. The chain uses TRBV10-1 and TRBJ2-1, with TRBD2 matching over 10 bases. CDR1 and CDR2 (germline): WNHNN, SYGVQD (reference sequence). The CDR3 is 13 amino acids. V shed 2 bases, J shed 9 bases, and the junction held 1 base outside the gene matches.

This clone was seen a handful of times. The J gene is TRBJ1-2, the V gene TRBV6-4; 9 bases are shared with TRBD1. The CDR3 has 14 residues. CDR1 and CDR2 (germline): MRHNA, SNTAGT. With V trimmed by 2 bases and J by 7 bases, 5 bases remained unmatched. The DNA of the CDR3 is TGTGCCAGCAGTGACACAGGGGGCGCAGGTGGCTACACCTTC. This codes for CASSDTGGAGGYTF.

This clone was counted a few times. Other nucleotide sequences in the sample specify the same CDR3. The chain employs TRBV9 and TRBJ2-3; 8 nucleotides agree with TRBD1. The CDR3 runs 15 residues. The V gene end was trimmed by 4 bases and the J gene end by 3 bases; junction bases not matched to a gene: 7. CDR1 SGDLS and CDR2 YYNGEE come from the germline V gene. CDR3 nucleotides: TGTGCCAGCAGCCCCCGGCAGGGGGCAACAGATACGCAGTATTTT. As protein: CASSPRQGATDTQYF.

This chain connects TRBV7-3 to TRBJ2-1; 14 bases map to TRBD2. In germline, CDR1 is SGHTA, CDR2 FQGTGA. This CDR3 is 17 amino acids long. Losses at the gene ends were 1 base for V and 5 bases for J; bases not matched to a gene: 4. CDR3 residues: CASSLRRTSGGNNEQFF. CDR3 nucleotides: TGTGCCAGCAGCTTAAGGCGGACTAGCGGGGGGAACAATGAGCAGTTCTTC.

The chain employs TRBV28 and TRBJ1-3, with D perhaps TRBD1 (5 bases). Germline CDR1 MDHEN, CDR2 SYDVKM. The CDR3 extends over 13 amino acids. The V end was cut by 6 bases, the J end by 6 bases, with 12 bases between. The CDR3 DNA follows: TGTGCCAGCAGCGAGGGGAGGGAAAACACCATATATTTT. Protein: CASSEGRENTIYF.

The rearrangement joins TRBV7-2 to TRBJ2-1; 9 bases are a match to TRBD2. The CDR3 spans 15 residues. V lost 3 bases, J lost 9 bases, and 9 bases stayed unmatched. Per the germline V gene, CDR1 is SGHTA and CDR2 is FQGNSA. CDR3 DNA: TGTGCCAGCAGCTTTAGCGGGAGTGGTGCCCCTGAGCAGTTCTTC. It yields the protein CASSFSGSGAPEQFF.

This clone was recorded a few times. This chain uses TRBV7-2 with TRBJ1-1, with no clear D. The CDR3 length is 15 residues. With 3 bases removed from V and 11 bases from J, the gap between germline ends came to 22 bases. Germline CDR1 SGHTA, CDR2 FQGNSA. The chain's CDR3 is CASSFNALYSIEAFF. The CDR3 bases are TGTGCCAGCAGCTTCAACGCCCTGTATTCAATTGAGGCTTTCTTT.

The chain combines TRBV6-5 with TRBJ2-1; no definite D call. Trimming removed 0 bases at V and 9 bases at J, with 9 bases between. Germline CDR1 reads MNHEY; CDR2 reads SVGAGI. There are 13 residues in the CDR3. CDR3 sequence (DNA): TGTGCCAGCAGTTACTCGAGAGGTGGTGAGCAGTTCTTC. Translating gives CASSYSRGGEQFF.

The table lists this clone with a few counts. The chain links TRBV18 to TRBJ2-5, with 9 bases matching TRBD2. V was pared by 0 bases and J by 2 bases, with 4 bases of the junction left unmatched. The CDR3 covers 16 residues. Germline values: CDR1 KGHSH, CDR2 LQKENI. CDR3 residues: CASSPPLAGSQETQYF. CDR3 bases: TGTGCCAGCTCACCACCGCTAGCGGGGAGTCAAGAGACCCAGTACTTC. Combining the CDR3 with reference TRBV18 and TRBJ2-5 gives the whole variable domain NAGVMQNPRHLVRRRGQEARLRCSPMKGHSHVYWYRQLPEEGLKFMVYLQKENIIDESGMPKERFSAEFPKEGPSILRIQQVVRGDSAAYFCASSPPLAGSQETQYFGPGTRLLVL.

The rearrangement joins TRBV18 to TRBJ2-7; TRBD1 aligns across 10 bases. V gave up 2 bases and J gave up 4 bases; unmatched junction bases: 5. The CDR3 extends over 15 amino acids. Germline V CDR1 and CDR2: KGHSH, LQKENI. The CDR3, as DNA: TGTGCCAGCTCACCAAGCCGGGACAGGGGTTACGAGCAGTACTTC. This codes for CASSPSRDRGYEQYF.

This chain connects TRBV6-4 to TRBJ1-1; D is ambiguous. V dropped 0 bases and J dropped 4 bases, with 9 bases sitting between them. This CDR3 spans 14 amino acids. Germline CDR1 MRHNA, CDR2 SNTAGT. Here the CDR3 DNA reads TGTGCCAGCAGTGACTCTCCAGGTAGCACTGAAGCTTTCTTT. The encoded protein is CASSDSPGSTEAFF.

This sequence joins TRBV19 and TRBJ2-7; TRBD1 matches at 7 bases. Losses at the gene ends were 7 bases for V and 0 bases for J; bases not matched to a gene: 15. This CDR3 is built from 17 residues. From germline, CDR1 is LNHDA and CDR2 SQIVND (reference sequence). The CDR3 reads CASNPGRGRPLSYEQYF. CDR3 bases: TGTGCCAGTAACCCAGGAAGGGGGCGACCCCTCTCCTACGAGCAGTACTTC.

The V gene is TRBV2, the J gene TRBJ1-5; TRBD1 matches at 9 bases. The CDR3 is 17 amino acids. J gave up 2 bases and V 5 bases, and 10 bases lay outside the gene matches. Germline-derived CDR1 and CDR2 are SNHLY and FYNNEI. The CDR3 coding sequence is TGTGCCAGCAGTCATATTACAGGGGGCTACGGCAATCAGCCCCAGCATTTT. It translates to CASSHITGGYGNQPQHF.

The sample holds a few counts of this clone. The V and J genes are TRBV19 and TRBJ2-7, with TRBD1 identical over 7 bases. V shed 5 bases and J 2 bases; nucleotides not matched to a gene: 9. Germline V gene lookup returns CDR1 LNHDA and CDR2 SQIVND (reference sequence). This CDR3 region has 15 residues. The CDR3 region is CASSPQTGLAYEQYF. The CDR3 region has the DNA TGTGCCAGTAGTCCACAGACAGGGCTGGCCTACGAGCAGTACTTC.

The chain uses TRBV27 and TRBJ2-4; the D gene is possibly TRBD1 (6 bases). V lost 3 bases and J lost 5, with 8 bases in between. This CDR3 has 13 amino acids. Germline V lookup: CDR1 MNHEY, CDR2 SMNVEV (reference sequence). The CDR3 bases are TGTGCCAGCAGTTTGAGGACAGAAAACATTCAGTACTTC. Translating gives CASSLRTENIQYF.

The chain has TRBV9 and TRBJ1-5; D uncertain. Germline CDR1 SGDLS, CDR2 YYNGEE. V dropped 2 bases and J dropped 6 bases, with 15 bases sitting between them. CDR3 length: 15 amino acids. CDR3 DNA: TGTGCCAGCAGCGTTTCTGGTGAGGGCACTCAGCCCCAGCATTTT. Translating it yields CASSVSGEGTQPQHF.

This clone is a singleton in its sample. CDR3 residues: CASSPRANTGELFF. The CDR3 coding sequence is TGTGCCAGCAGTCCTCGGGCGAACACCGGGGAGCTGTTTTTT. The J gene is TRBJ2-2, the V gene TRBV7-2, with D uncertain. The CDR3 has 14 residues. In germline, CDR1 is SGHTA, CDR2 FQGNSA. V lost 6 bases and J 0 bases, leaving 8 bases between the germline ends.

In this sample, this clone turned up a few times. The chain recombines TRBV30 with TRBJ2-7, with 8 bases identical to TRBD1. V gave up 8 bases and J gave up 2 bases; unmatched junction bases: 8. This CDR3 has 13 amino acids. Looked up from germline, CDR1 is GTSNPN and CDR2 is SVGIG (reference sequence). The CDR3 region is CAGGRTGTYEQYF. CDR3 DNA: TGTGCCGGGGGTAGGACAGGGACCTACGAGCAGTACTTC.

This rearrangement joins TRBV2 to TRBJ2-7; 8 bases match TRBD1. This CDR3 is built from 14 residues. The germline V gene encodes CDR1 SNHLY and CDR2 FYNNEI. J lost 7 bases, V lost 4 bases, and 9 bases had no gene match. The CDR3 is CASSVDRAPGEQYF. The CDR3 DNA sequence: TGTGCCAGCAGTGTGGACAGGGCGCCCGGGGAGCAGTACTTC. The full variable domain, completed using reference TRBV2 and TRBJ2-7, is EPEVTQTPSHQVTQMGQEVILRCVPISNHLYFYWYRQILGQKVEFLVSFYNNEISEKSEIFDDQFSVERPDGSNFTLKIRSTKLEDSAMYFCASSVDRAPGEQYFGPGTRLTVT.